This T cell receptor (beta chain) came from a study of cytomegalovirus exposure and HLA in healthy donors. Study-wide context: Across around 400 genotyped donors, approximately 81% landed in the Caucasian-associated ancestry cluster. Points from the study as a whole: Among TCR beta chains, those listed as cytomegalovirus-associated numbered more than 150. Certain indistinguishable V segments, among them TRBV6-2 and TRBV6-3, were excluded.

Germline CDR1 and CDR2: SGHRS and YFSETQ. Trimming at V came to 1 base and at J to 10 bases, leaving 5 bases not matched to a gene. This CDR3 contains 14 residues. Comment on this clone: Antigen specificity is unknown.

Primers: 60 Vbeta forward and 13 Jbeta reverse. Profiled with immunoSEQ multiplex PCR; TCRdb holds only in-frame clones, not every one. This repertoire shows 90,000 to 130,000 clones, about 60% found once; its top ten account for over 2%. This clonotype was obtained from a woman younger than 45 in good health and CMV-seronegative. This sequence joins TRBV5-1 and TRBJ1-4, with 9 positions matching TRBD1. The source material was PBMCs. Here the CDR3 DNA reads TGCGCCAGCAGCTTGACAGGGGGCGCGGTAAAACTGTTTTTT. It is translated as CASSLTGGAVKLFF.